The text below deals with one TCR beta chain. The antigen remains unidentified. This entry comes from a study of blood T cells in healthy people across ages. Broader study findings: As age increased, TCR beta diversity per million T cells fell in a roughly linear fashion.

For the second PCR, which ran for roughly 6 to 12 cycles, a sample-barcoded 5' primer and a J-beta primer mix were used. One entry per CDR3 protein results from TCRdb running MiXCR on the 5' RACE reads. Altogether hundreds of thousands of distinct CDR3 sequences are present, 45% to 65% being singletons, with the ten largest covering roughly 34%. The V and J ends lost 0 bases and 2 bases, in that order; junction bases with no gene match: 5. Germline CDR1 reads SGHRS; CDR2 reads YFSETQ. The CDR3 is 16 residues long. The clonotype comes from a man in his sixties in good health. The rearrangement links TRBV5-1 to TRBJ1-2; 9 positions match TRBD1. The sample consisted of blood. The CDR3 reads CASSLGLGTGNYGYTF. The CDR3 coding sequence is TGCGCCAGCAGCTTGGGCCTCGGGACAGGGAACTATGGCTACACCTTC.